This T cell receptor beta chain was profiled in a study of OX40 agonist ivuxolimab in advanced cancers. Study in general: Males comprised roughly four fifths of the group, whose mean age was 60 years (range roughly 20 to 90). Broader study findings: CD4+ and CD8+ blood T cells expanded clonally by week 6 at 0.1 to 3.0 mg/kg.

Concerning this clone itself: Its antigen is not identified.

Repertoires were generated with immunoSEQ multiplex PCR, while TCRdb's copy carries only in-frame clones and drops some. The table has tens of thousands of clones, approximately 89% seen once. This material consisted of CD4+ or CD8+ T cells sorted from blood, taken in a trial of the OX40 agonist ivuxolimab. The source of this sequence is an adult with an advanced solid tumor such as melanoma, head and neck, liver or kidney cancer.

The CDR3 is CASSSQVTPIYEQYF. CDR3 coding DNA: TGTGCCAGCAGCTCCCAGGTAACTCCTATCTACGAGCAGTACTTC. V usage is TRBV11-2 and J usage is TRBJ2-7; D remains ambiguous. Deletions cut 4 bases from V and 3 bases from J, with 16 bases between. The germline V gene encodes CDR1 SGHAT and CDR2 FQNNGV. The CDR3 runs 15 residues. The full variable domain, its missing parts supplied by reference TRBV11-2 and TRBJ2-7, is EAGVAQSPRYKIIEKRQSVAFWCNPISGHATLYWYQQILGQGPKLLIQFQNNGVVDDSQLPKDRFSAERLKGVDSTLKIQPAKLEDSAVYLCASSSQVTPIYEQYFGPGTRLTVT.